The next 13 T cell receptor beta chains were all read from a single sample in a study of blood T cell repertoires in COVID-19. The assay was immunoSEQ multiplex PCR, and TCRdb's table has in-frame clones only and misses some. Here the sample spans some 180,000 clones, roughly 84% being singletons. The material sequenced was PBMCs or T cells enriched from blood (not recorded which). These receptor sequences come from a woman between 25 and 40 years old who had been exposed to COVID-19.

The CDR3: CASSLSRDTQYF. For the CDR3, the DNA is TGTGCCAGCAGCTTAAGTCGGGATACGCAGTATTTT. The chain joins TRBV7-9 to TRBJ2-3; no clear D. Germline CDR1 and CDR2: SEHNR and FQNEAQ (reference sequence). The CDR3 consists of 12 residues. V lost 2 bases, J lost 6 bases, and 6 bases lay in between.

The gene calls are TRBV19 and TRBJ2-7, with TRBD1 identical over 8 bases. V shed 7 bases and J 13 bases; nucleotides not matched to a gene: 9. The CDR3 sequence is 11 residues long. Germline V gene data show CDR1 as LNHDA and CDR2 as SQIVND (reference sequence). CDR3 region: CASTQGDRLYF. CDR3 DNA sequence: TGTGCCAGTACTCAAGGGGACAGGCTTTACTTC.

The genes are TRBV6-5 and TRBJ2-1; unclear D gene. The CDR3 is 14 amino acids. Germline CDR1 MNHEY, CDR2 SVGAGI. V was clipped by 4 bases and J by 0 bases, with 7 bases between them. The CDR3: CASSLSSSYNEQFF. CDR3 DNA sequence: TGTGCCAGCAGTTTGTCGAGCTCCTACAATGAGCAGTTCTTC.

The J gene is TRBJ1-1, the V gene TRBV6-6; D not certain. In germline, CDR1 is MNHNY, CDR2 SVGAGI (reference sequence). V lost 6 bases to trimming and J lost 11 bases, with 13 bases between them. The CDR3 loop spans 11 amino acids. Written as DNA, the CDR3 is TGTGCCAGCAGCCTACCTGATGAGGCTTTCTTT. As protein: CASSLPDEAFF.

The chain links TRBV9 to TRBJ2-6; D ambiguous. The CDR3 is 14 residues long. Trimming shortened V by 3 bases and J by 1 base, and 5 bases separated the two germline ends. From germline, CDR1 is SGDLS and CDR2 YYNGEE. The CDR3 reads CASSARSGANVLTF. In DNA form, the CDR3 reads TGTGCCAGCAGCGCGCGATCTGGGGCCAACGTCCTGACTTTC. The full variable domain, with the rest looked up from reference TRBV9 and TRBJ2-6, is DSGVTQTPKHLITATGQRVTLRCSPRSGDLSVYWYQQSLDQGLQFLIQYYNGEERAKGNILERFSAQQFPDLHSELNLSSLELGDSALYFCASSARSGANVLTFGAGSRLTVL.

The rearrangement joins TRBV7-9 to TRBJ2-1; unclear D gene. The V gene lost 2 bases and the J gene lost 7 bases, with 6 bases spanning the gap. The length of the CDR3 is 12 residues. Germline assignment: CDR1 SEHNR and CDR2 FQNEAQ (reference sequence). This chain's CDR3 is CASSLSSNEQFF. Here the CDR3 DNA reads TGTGCCAGCAGCTTATCCTCGAATGAGCAGTTCTTC.

This clone was recorded once. The rearrangement uses TRBV7-9 and TRBJ2-7; 7 nucleotides match TRBD1. Trimming took 5 bases from V and 6 from J; bases not matched to a gene: 7. CDR1 and CDR2 from the germline V gene are SEHNR and FQNEAQ (reference sequence). The CDR3 consists of 13 residues. CDR3 nucleotides: TGTGCCAGCAGCCAGGAAACAGGGGCCGAGCAGTACTTC. Translating gives CASSQETGAEQYF.

Only a few counts were recorded for this clone. The chain combines TRBV5-8 with TRBJ1-6; D unresolved. The V end was cut by 6 bases, the J end by 9 bases, with 13 bases between. This CDR3 region has 13 residues. Germline CDR1 is SGHTS and CDR2 is YDEGEE. CDR3 bases: TGTGCCAGCACTAGCGCTGGGGTTTCACCCCTCCACTTT. Residues: CASTSAGVSPLHF.

The gene calls are TRBV18 and TRBJ1-5; D may be TRBD1 (6 bases). CDR3 length: 15 residues. V was clipped by 4 bases and J by 0 bases, with 10 bases between them. Germline V lookup: CDR1 KGHSH, CDR2 LQKENI. DNA for the CDR3: TGTGCCAGCTCACTAGGACAGTATAGCAATCAGCCCCAGCATTTT. Translation: CASSLGQYSNQPQHF.

The CDR3 DNA follows: TGTGCCAGCAGCCTGGCCTCTGGAAACACCATATATTTT. It is translated as CASSLASGNTIYF. The chain recombines TRBV7-9 with TRBJ1-3; D unclear. This CDR3 spans 13 amino acids. Germline V CDR1 and CDR2: SEHNR, FQNEAQ (reference sequence). Trimming took off 5 bases at V and 0 bases at J, with 5 bases between the two ends.

This sequence joins TRBV19 and TRBJ1-2; D is undetermined. The CDR3 is 12 residues long. CDR1 is LNHDA and CDR2 is SQIVND in the germline V gene (reference sequence). Trimming pared 6 bases from V and 2 bases from J, leaving 7 bases between. The DNA of the CDR3 is TGTGCCAGTAGCCCGCGCAACTATGGCTACACCTTC. Its protein is CASSPRNYGYTF.

V gene TRBV29-1 combines with J gene TRBJ1-1; 9 bases are a match to TRBD1. Per germline, CDR1 SQVTM and CDR2 ANQGSEA. This CDR3 is built from 14 residues. Trimming removed 4 bases from V and 5 bases from J; junction bases left unmatched: 8. The CDR3: CSVVLQGAGTEAFF. The CDR3 DNA follows: TGCAGCGTTGTATTACAGGGGGCGGGGACTGAAGCTTTCTTT.

In this sample, this clone turned up once. J is TRBJ1-5 and V is TRBV12-3 or TRBV12-4; D gene ambiguous. The CDR3 totals 13 residues. Trimming cost V 7 bases and J 6 bases, with 13 bases left between them. The CDR3: CASTFIAGQPQHF. In DNA, the CDR3 is TGTGCCAGCACCTTTATAGCGGGTCAGCCCCAGCATTTT.